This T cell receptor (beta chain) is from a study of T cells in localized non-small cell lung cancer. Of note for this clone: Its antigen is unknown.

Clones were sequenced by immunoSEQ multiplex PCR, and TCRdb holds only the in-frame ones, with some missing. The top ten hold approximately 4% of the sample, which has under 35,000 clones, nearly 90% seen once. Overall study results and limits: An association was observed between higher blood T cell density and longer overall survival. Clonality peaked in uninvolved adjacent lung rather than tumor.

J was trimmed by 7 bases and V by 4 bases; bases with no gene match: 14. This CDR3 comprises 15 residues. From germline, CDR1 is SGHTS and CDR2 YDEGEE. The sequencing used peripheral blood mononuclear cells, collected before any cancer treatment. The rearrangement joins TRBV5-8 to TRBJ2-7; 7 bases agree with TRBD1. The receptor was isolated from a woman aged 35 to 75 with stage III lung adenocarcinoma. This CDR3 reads CASSSTGAPEGEQYF. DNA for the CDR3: TGTGCCAGCAGCAGCACAGGGGCCCCTGAGGGGGAGCAGTACTTC.